The clone carrying this T cell receptor beta chain showed up just a few times. Preparing the TCRbeta library involved the use of unique molecular identifiers. TCRdb re-analysed the PCR reads in MiXCR, keeping a single row per CDR3 protein. The table lists 170,000 or so distinct CDR3 sequences, around 7% of them singletons. This sample was taken from a study of T-cell reconstitution after alpha-beta-depleted transplantation in children. V trimming: 3 bases; J trimming: 5 bases; junction bases outside the gene matches: 6. The CDR3 is 15 amino acids. Germline V lookup: CDR1 SGHTA, CDR2 FQGNSA. V is TRBV7-2 and J is TRBJ1-5; TRBD1 agrees at 8 bases. The source is a human donor who donated a stem cell graft to a child with Wiskott-Aldrich syndrome. The sample was PBMCs from the stem cell graft donor, taken from the stem cell graft. The CDR3 region is CASSFGGTGDQPQHF. Written as DNA, the CDR3 is TGTGCCAGCAGCTTCGGCGGGACAGGAGATCAGCCCCAGCATTTT.